The clone carrying this T cell receptor (beta chain) appeared a single time. In terms of age and location, participants ranged from roughly 18 to 89 years and lived in about 25 US areas. In Cohort 3, a recovered donor had either two negative PCRs, clearance, or symptom resolution. In the source study's methods: For nucleated cells, counts were estimated from reference gene primer amplification. TCRdb keeps only in-frame clones here, not all; method: immunoSEQ multiplex PCR. V, J and clone size are taken as reported in that table, and D and trimming were inferred from the DNA itself. This table has around 450,000 clones, 75% to 90% appearing once. The sample originates from a study of blood T cell repertoires in COVID-19. On the study more broadly: The United States, Italy and Spain provided the acute and convalescent COVID-19 samples.

There are 16 residues in the CDR3. V lost 5 bases, J lost 3 bases, and 10 bases stayed unmatched. The germline V gene encodes CDR1 SGHAT and CDR2 FQNNGV. The chain uses TRBV11-2 and TRBJ2-7; 10 nucleotides match TRBD1. The source material was PBMCs or T cells enriched from blood (not recorded which). The sequence was obtained from a young woman who had recovered from COVID-19. CDR3 region: CASSSPRDRGIYEQYF. DNA for the CDR3: TGTGCCAGCAGCAGCCCCCGGGACAGGGGAATCTACGAGCAGTACTTC.